This TCR beta chain originates from a study of Ad26.COV2.S vaccination and SARS-CoV-2 variants. CDR1 is SGHKS and CDR2 is YYEKEE in the germline V gene (reference sequence). The CDR3 runs 14 residues. Trimming stripped 4 bases from V and 13 bases from J, with 23 bases between. This clone was seen just once. Measured with immunoSEQ multiplex PCR; TCRdb has only the in-frame clones, and not every one. The sample holds about 390,000 clones; about 85% are singletons and the top ten take 3% to 4.5%. The treatment was: 15 to 20 received Ad26.COV2.S at low or high dose, single or two shots; about 5 received placebo; per-sample allocation not given. At day 63 after the first vaccine or placebo injection, samples were drawn.

The sequence was collected from a person between 18 and 59 years old who received the Ad26.COV2.S COVID-19 vaccine or a placebo. The sequencing used peripheral blood, collected in a trial of Ad26.COV2.S vaccine versus placebo. The chain links TRBV5-5 to TRBJ1-2; D is undetermined. In DNA form, the CDR3 reads TGTGCCAGCAGCAGCCCCCGGGGTCCTGAGGCTGGCACCTTC. As protein: CASSSPRGPEAGTF.